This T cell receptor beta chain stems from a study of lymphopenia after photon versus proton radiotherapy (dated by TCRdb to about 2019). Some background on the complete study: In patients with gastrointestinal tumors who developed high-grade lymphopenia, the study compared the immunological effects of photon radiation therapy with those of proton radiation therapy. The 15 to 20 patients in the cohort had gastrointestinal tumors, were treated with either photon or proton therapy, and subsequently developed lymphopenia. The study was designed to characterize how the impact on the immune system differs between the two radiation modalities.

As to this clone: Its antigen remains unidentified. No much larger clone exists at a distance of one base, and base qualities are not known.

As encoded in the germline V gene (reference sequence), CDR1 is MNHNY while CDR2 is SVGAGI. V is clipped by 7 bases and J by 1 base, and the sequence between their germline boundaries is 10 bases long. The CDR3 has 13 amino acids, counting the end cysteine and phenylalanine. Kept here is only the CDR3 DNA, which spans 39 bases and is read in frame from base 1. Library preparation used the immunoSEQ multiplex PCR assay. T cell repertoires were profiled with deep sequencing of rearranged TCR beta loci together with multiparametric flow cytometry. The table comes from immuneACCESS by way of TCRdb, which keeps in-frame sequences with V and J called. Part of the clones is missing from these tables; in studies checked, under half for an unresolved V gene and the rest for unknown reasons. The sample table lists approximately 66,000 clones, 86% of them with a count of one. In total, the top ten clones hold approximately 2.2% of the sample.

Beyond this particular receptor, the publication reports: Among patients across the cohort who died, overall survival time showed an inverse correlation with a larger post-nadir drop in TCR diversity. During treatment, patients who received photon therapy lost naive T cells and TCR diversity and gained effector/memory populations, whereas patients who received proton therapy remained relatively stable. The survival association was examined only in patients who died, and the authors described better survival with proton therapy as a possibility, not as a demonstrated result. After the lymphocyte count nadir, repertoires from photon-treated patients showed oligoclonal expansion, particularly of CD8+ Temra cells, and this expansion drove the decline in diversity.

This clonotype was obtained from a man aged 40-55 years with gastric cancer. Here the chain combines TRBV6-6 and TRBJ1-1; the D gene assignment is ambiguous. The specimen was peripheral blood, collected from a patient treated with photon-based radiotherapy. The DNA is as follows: TGTGCCAGCACCCAGCGGGAGAACACTGAAGCTTTCTTT. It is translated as CASTQRENTEAFF.